The clone carrying this TCR beta chain has only a few counts. The antigen is not known. Following extraction, RNA underwent reverse transcription to cDNA, which served as the sequencing template. Measured with immunoSEQ multiplex PCR; TCRdb has only the in-frame clones, and not every one. The data contain approximately 99,000 clones, 45% to 60% of them singletons. This sample is part of a study of CD8+ T cells in alopecia areata. Findings of the study overall: Among patients, TCR sharing was less clear than in mice, a difference possibly due in part to HLA diversity in the patient population. An increase in clonality over normal scalp was evident in lesional scalp, especially alopecia totalis/universalis.

The CDR3 runs to 17 residues. V was trimmed by 4 bases and J by 3 bases, leaving 21 bases between them. Germline V CDR1 and CDR2: SNHLY, FYNNEI. Lesional scalp punch biopsies and peripheral blood came from alopecia areata patients. The sequence came from a human donor with alopecia areata. V is TRBV2 and J is TRBJ1-1, with D unclear. Sample: NKG2D-low CD8+ T cells sorted from blood. CDR3: CASSANPQLGLDTEAFF. DNA of the CDR3: TGTGCCAGCAGTGCGAATCCCCAGCTGGGCTTGGACACTGAAGCTTTCTTT.